The clone carrying this TCR beta chain was seen more than once but under ten times. What it recognizes is unknown. This sample is part of a study of cytomegalovirus exposure and HLA in healthy donors. The study's findings and limits: Analyzed later, association rates of TCRs varied across HLA loci, with DRB1 most and HLA-C fewest. A list of roughly 180 TCR beta chains associated with cytomegalovirus was given. With later analysis, a missense DCLRE1C variant became linked to TCR beta V- and J-gene trimming. HLA alleles showed associations with about 17,000 TCR beta sequences in a later analysis, at a 0.05 false discovery rate.

CDR3 length equals 15 residues. Losses at the gene ends were 0 bases for V and 4 bases for J; bases not matched to a gene: 3. Germline CDR1 and CDR2: ENHRY and SYGVKD. Primers included in the PCR were 60 Vbeta and 13 Jbeta primers. Profiled with immunoSEQ multiplex PCR; TCRdb holds only in-frame clones, not every one. The sample has 99,000 or so clones; 10% are singletons. Sequenced: PBMCs. The source is a man in his forties in good health and CMV-seropositive. The chain combines TRBV10-3 with TRBJ2-5; 9 nucleotides agree with TRBD1. CDR3 bases: TGTGCCATCAGTGAGTCCCGGGACAGGGCAGAGACCCAGTACTTC. This sequence encodes CAISESRDRAETQYF.